The 6 T cell receptor beta chains below all came from one sample that was sequenced in a study of neurological immune-mediated disorders. TCRdb independently ran MiXCR on the 5' RACE reads; one entry per CDR3 protein. The sample yields under 85,000 distinct CDR3 sequences, roughly 13% seen once. Sequenced input: PBMCs. The origin of the receptors is a woman in her 50s in good health.

This clonotype was counted at least ten times. This chain connects TRBV5-1 to TRBJ1-1; no firm D call. The germline V and J ends were trimmed by 2 bases and 5 bases, with 10 bases remaining between them. The CDR3 contains 13 residues. Germline V gene lookup returns CDR1 SGHRS and CDR2 YFSETQ. The CDR3 is CASSLTTETEAFF. DNA of the CDR3: TGCGCCAGCAGCTTAACAACAGAAACTGAAGCTTTCTTT.

This clonotype showed up many times. The chain uses TRBV3-1 and TRBJ2-2; D perhaps matches TRBD2 (6 bases). The germline V gene encodes CDR1 LGHDT and CDR2 YNNKEL (reference sequence). The CDR3 is made up of 16 amino acids. V was cut by 1 base and J by 4 bases, with 13 bases left in between. CDR3 region: CASSQVLLASTGELFF. The CDR3 coding sequence is TGTGCCAGCAGCCAAGTTTTACTAGCTAGCACCGGGGAGCTGTTTTTT.

This clonotype has a count of ten or more. The chain employs TRBV20-1 and TRBJ2-3, with D possibly TRBD1 on 7 matching bases. The CDR3 has 18 residues. Trimming pared 5 bases from V and 3 bases from J, leaving 27 bases between. The germline gives CDR1 DFQATT, CDR2 SNEGSKA (reference sequence). CDR3 coding DNA: TGCAGTGCTCAGAACTTCGCTGGGGGGACAGCCATGACAGATACGCAGTATTTT. Its protein product is CSAQNFAGGTAMTDTQYF.

This clonotype was detected a few times. J is TRBJ2-2 and V is TRBV6-4, with 7 bases identical to TRBD1. After removal of 6 bases from V and 0 bases from J, the junction contained 4 bases not matched to a gene. Germline V gene lookup returns CDR1 MRHNA and CDR2 SNTAGT. This CDR3 spans 15 amino acids. This CDR3 reads CASRGTASNTGELFF. CDR3 sequence (DNA): TGTGCCAGCAGAGGGACAGCTTCGAACACCGGGGAGCTGTTTTTT.

This chain joins TRBV7-9 and TRBJ2-1; D gene ambiguous. V gave up 5 bases and J gave up 2 bases, with 13 bases separating them. This CDR3 comprises 15 residues. Per germline, CDR1 SEHNR and CDR2 FQNEAQ (reference sequence). In DNA, the CDR3 is TGTGCCAGCAGCCCGAGTCCGAGCGCCTACAATGAGCAGTTCTTC. It codes for CASSPSPSAYNEQFF.

A remark on this clonotype: This clone may be a read error of a much larger clone one base away. The chain joins TRBV14 to TRBJ1-2; D perhaps matches TRBD1 (5 bases). V was shortened by 1 base and J by 3 bases, with 9 bases between the two germline ends. Germline CDR1 reads SGHDN; CDR2 reads FVKESK. The CDR3 has 14 amino acids. The CDR3 DNA reads TGTGCCAGCAGCCAAGTAGGACATTACTATGGCTACACCTTC. Its translation is CASSQVGHYYGYTF.